Below, one TCR beta chain is given with its context. Its antigen has not been determined. Nothing much larger sits one base from this clone, and base qualities are not available. From the cysteine through the phenylalanine, the CDR3 covers 17 amino acids. Only the CDR3 DNA stays, 51 bases, in frame from base 1. The germline V gene encodes CDR1 SNHLY and CDR2 FYNNEI. The V end gives up 8 bases and the J end 8 bases, leaving 19 bases in the junction not matched to a gene. For sequencing of the TCRbeta CDR3 region, genomic DNA was extracted from the sorted cells. The immunoSEQ Assay was used for sequencing of TCRbeta CDR3 regions. TCRdb mirrors the immuneACCESS table, restricted to in-frame sequences. Some clones are absent from its copies; in checked studies, under half trace to an unresolved V gene, and the reason for the others is unknown. The sample has tens of thousands of clones on record, less than 95% of them singletons. Of the sample, less than 0.35% is held by the ten largest clones.

The record originates from a study of OX40 agonist ivuxolimab in advanced cancers. For context, the study as a whole: Ivuxolimab, which targeted the costimulatory receptor OX40 (CD134), was an agonistic, fully human IgG2 monoclonal antibody. Peripheral TCRbeta sequencing was intended to test whether TCR sequence diversity was altered and clonal T-cell expansion was caused by ivuxolimab. Intravenous ivuxolimab was administered to patients every 2 weeks at six dose levels: 0.01, 0.1, 0.3, 1.5, 3 and 10 mg/kg. Among the roughly 50 dose-escalation patients, around 19 had hepatocellular carcinoma, approximately 15 melanoma, 9 renal cell carcinoma and 9 head and neck cancer. Patients were allowed to have had prior anti-PD-1, anti-PD-L1 or anti-CTLA-4 therapy, and 40% of the dose-escalation patients had been treated with checkpoint inhibitors. In the dose-escalation cohort, more than 75% of patients were male, and the mean age was around 60 years, with a range of roughly 20 to 80. Three dose-escalation patients achieved partial responses, one with hepatocellular carcinoma and two with cutaneous melanoma. The paper describes the monotherapy dose-escalation part (N ≈ 50 patients) of the phase I trial of ivuxolimab.

The investigation overall reported the following: In partial responders in the 0.1-3.0 mg/kg groups, normalized peripheral clonal expansion was found to be among the lowest, especially among CD8+ T cells. After ivuxolimab, expanded clones were on average more numerous among CD8+ T cells than among CD4+ T cells. Low levels of normalized T-cell clonal expansion were also seen in some patients who did not respond. The antigen specificity of the clonally expanded peripheral T cells was not determined. At doses from 0.1 to 3.0 mg/kg, clonal expansion was seen in both CD4+ and CD8+ blood T cells between baseline and week 6.

Patients with autoimmune disease history or receiving systemic immunosuppression were excluded from the trial. Peripheral blood for TCR sequencing was collected from all dose cohorts at baseline, on cycle 4 day 1, and on cycle 7 day 1. Samples came from an open-label, multicenter, first-in-human phase I dose-escalation trial of ivuxolimab. Adults with locally advanced or metastatic melanoma, renal cell, hepatocellular, or head and neck squamous cell carcinoma were enrolled in the trial. Before TCR sequencing, CD4+ T cells and CD8+ T cells from peripheral blood were sorted into separate populations.

The sequence came from an adult with an advanced solid tumor such as melanoma, head and neck, liver or kidney cancer. The sequence is built from TRBV2 and TRBJ2-1; TRBD2 agrees with 9 junctional bases. The source material was CD4+ or CD8+ T cells sorted from blood, sampled in a trial of the OX40 agonist ivuxolimab. The sequenced DNA is TGTGCCAGCCGATATGGTAGCCTAGCGGGGAGTCAGGATGAGCAGTTCTTC. Its translation reads: CASRYGSLAGSQDEQFF.